The 3 T cell receptor beta chains reported below all come from one sample, sequenced in a study of blood T cell repertoires in COVID-19 (TCRdb year 2020). Library prep was done by the immunoSEQ multiplex PCR assay. Imported from immuneACCESS, the table was reduced by TCRdb to in-frame sequences with V and J called. These copies leave out some clones; in studies compared against another copy, an unresolved V gene accounts for under half, and the cause of the remainder is not known. The sample has 200,000 to 300,000 clones on record, 80% to 95% of them singletons. Clones ranked in the top ten supply around 0.83% of the sample. The specimen sequenced was peripheral blood. These receptors all stem from a man younger than 45 with COVID-19, enrolled during active disease.

CDR3 amino acids: CAWSVGPGGNQPQHF. The CDR3 region has the DNA TGTGCCTGGAGTGTAGGGCCAGGGGGAAATCAGCCCCAGCATTTT. This chain connects TRBV30 to TRBJ1-5; 7 bases match TRBD1. This CDR3 is built from 15 residues. Unmatched junction bases numbered 6, after V lost 0 bases and J lost 4 bases. CDR1 is GTSNPN and CDR2 is SVGIG in the germline V gene (reference sequence).

V gene TRBV7-9 combines with J gene TRBJ1-4; tentatively, D is TRBD1 (5 bases). The germline CDR1 and CDR2 sequences are SEHNR and FQNEAQ (reference sequence). CDR3 size: 14 residues. Between the trimmed V and J ends, which lost 1 base and 7 bases, there was a span of 10 bases. The CDR3 spells CASSLEQEGEKLFF. For the CDR3, the DNA is TGTGCCAGCAGCTTAGAACAGGAAGGTGAAAAACTGTTTTTT.

The CDR3 sequence is CASSSTSEYNEQFF. In DNA, the CDR3 is TGTGCCAGCAGTTCTACTAGCGAGTACAATGAGCAGTTCTTC. The rearrangement joins TRBV6-5 to TRBJ2-1; 7 nucleotides align to TRBD2. This CDR3 spans 14 amino acids. The trim removed 4 bases at V and 4 bases at J, leaving 4 bases unmatched. Germline V CDR1 and CDR2: MNHEY, SVGAGI.